The 32 T cell receptor beta chains below were found in one sample sequenced in a study of blood T cell repertoires in COVID-19. Libraries were prepared by immunoSEQ multiplex PCR; TCRdb keeps only in-frame clonotypes and omits some of them. The table lists about 180,000 clones, about 86% of them singletons, with about 9.7% in the top ten. The specimen was peripheral blood. These receptors were taken from a man aged 50 to 59 with active or convalescent COVID-19.

Turning to this clone: Other DNA sequences in this specimen translate into the identical CDR3. The chain's CDR3 is CASSVGQGNQPQHF. The CDR3 nucleotides are TGTGCCAGCAGCGTAGGGCAGGGCAATCAGCCCCAGCATTTT. The rearrangement links TRBV9 to TRBJ1-5; D is undetermined. There are 14 residues in the CDR3. V gave up 0 bases and J gave up 2 bases, with 6 bases separating them. CDR1 and CDR2 (germline): SGDLS, YYNGEE.

The chain is built from TRBV28 and TRBJ1-2; D gene ambiguous. Trimming removed 6 bases at V and 6 bases at J, with 8 bases between. Germline values: CDR1 MDHEN, CDR2 SYDVKM. The length of the CDR3 is 11 residues. CDR3 in amino acids: CASRRVDGYTF. The DNA of the CDR3 is TGTGCCAGCAGGAGGGTTGATGGCTACACCTTC.

The rearrangement links TRBV2 to TRBJ2-7; possibly TRBD1 for D (6 bases). This CDR3 has 12 residues. Between the trimmed V and J ends, which lost 4 bases and 5 bases, there was a span of 9 bases. Per germline, CDR1 SNHLY and CDR2 FYNNEI. CDR3 DNA sequence: TGTGCCAGCAGTGCAAACAGGGACGAGCAGTACTTC. This sequence encodes CASSANRDEQYF.

The chain uses TRBV7-3 and TRBJ2-1; a possible D gene is TRBD1 (6 bases). The CDR3 is made up of 14 amino acids. V shed 3 bases and J shed 5 bases, with 11 bases lying between them. Germline CDR1 is SGHTA and CDR2 is FQGTGA. DNA for the CDR3: TGTGCCAGCAGCTTGGGGGCATATAACAATGAGCAGTTCTTC. Translating it yields CASSLGAYNNEQFF.

The chain's CDR3 is CASSPGSGRFLEQFF. The CDR3 DNA follows: TGTGCCAGCAGCCCTGGTAGCGGGAGATTCCTTGAGCAGTTCTTC. The V and J genes are TRBV7-7 and TRBJ2-1; 9 nucleotides align to TRBD2. The germline CDR1 and CDR2 sequences are SSHAT and FNYEAQ (reference sequence). V lost 5 bases to trimming and J lost 9 bases; unmatched junction nucleotides: 11. This CDR3 contains 15 residues.

The chain joins TRBV4-2 to TRBJ1-2, with D maybe TRBD1 (5 bases). Trimming removed 0 bases from V and 4 bases from J, with 12 bases in between. The CDR3 contains 15 residues. Germline CDR1 is LGHNA and CDR2 is YNFKEQ. DNA for the CDR3: TGTGCCAGCAGCCAAGATCCTTCGACAGTCTATGGCTACACCTTC. Residues: CASSQDPSTVYGYTF.

This chain links TRBV3-1 (or the pseudogene TRBV3-2) with TRBJ1-1; 7 nucleotides match TRBD1. Germline V CDR1 and CDR2: LGHDT, YNNKEL (reference sequence). CDR3 size: 16 residues. The junction had 10 bases not matched to a gene; V was cut back by 6 bases and J by 0 bases. The CDR3, as DNA: TGTGCCAGCAGTCCGAGGGACAGCTCATTGAACACTGAAGCTTTCTTT. It codes for CASSPRDSSLNTEAFF.

The chain couples TRBV18 to TRBJ1-5, with D tentatively TRBD1 (5 bases). Germline CDR1 and CDR2: KGHSH and LQKENI. The CDR3 has 13 amino acids. The V and J ends lost 6 bases and 4 bases respectively, with 10 bases between them. DNA for the CDR3: TGTGCCAGCTCGTTGACAGAGAATCAGCCCCAGCATTTT. Its protein is CASSLTENQPQHF.

As for this clone: Other DNA sequences of this sample code for an identical CDR3. V usage is TRBV19 and J usage is TRBJ1-5; D is ambiguous. The V end was cut by 6 bases, the J end by 2 bases, with 8 bases between. Germline V CDR1 and CDR2: LNHDA, SQIVND (reference sequence). The CDR3 has 13 residues. The CDR3 sequence: CASSPGGNQPQHF. In DNA form, the CDR3 reads TGTGCCAGTAGCCCCGGGGGCAATCAGCCCCAGCATTTT.

The chain recombines TRBV19 with TRBJ2-3; 7 bases match TRBD1. The CDR3 runs to 13 residues. The V and J ends lost 1 base and 5 bases, in that order; junction bases with no gene match: 0. CDR1 is LNHDA and CDR2 is SQIVND in the germline V gene (reference sequence). CDR3 in amino acids: CASSIGQGDTQYF. In nucleotides, the CDR3 is TGTGCCAGTAGTATAGGACAGGGAGATACGCAGTATTTT.

The chain couples TRBV25-1 to TRBJ1-1; no clear D. The CDR3 is 16 residues long. V was shortened by 4 bases and J by 1 base, with 16 bases between the two germline ends. Germline V gene data show CDR1 as MGHDK and CDR2 as SYGVNS. CDR3 loop: CASSAHISSQNTEAFF. The CDR3 DNA reads TGTGCCAGCAGTGCCCACATTAGCAGCCAGAACACTGAAGCTTTCTTT. The whole variable domain, remainder taken from reference TRBV25-1 and TRBJ1-1, is EADIYQTPRYLVIGTGKKITLECSQTMGHDKMYWYQQDPGMELHLIHYSYGVNSTEKGDLSSESTVSRIRTEHFPLTLESARPSHTSQYLCASSAHISSQNTEAFFGQGTRLTVV.

The rearrangement uses TRBV7-8 and TRBJ2-7; possibly TRBD1 for D (6 bases). CDR1 is SGHVS, CDR2 FQNEAQ, per germline. V was cut by 5 bases and J by 6 bases, with 11 bases left in between. This CDR3 is 12 amino acids long. Here the CDR3 reads CASSPTGTEQYF. The DNA for the CDR3 is TGTGCCAGCAGCCCCACAGGGACCGAGCAGTACTTC.

This rearrangement joins TRBV11-1 to TRBJ1-2; D might be TRBD1 (5 bases). This CDR3 comprises 14 residues. The V gene lost 5 bases and the J gene lost 4 bases, with 14 bases spanning the gap. CDR1 is SGHAT and CDR2 is FQDESV in the germline V gene (reference sequence). In nucleotides, the CDR3 is TGTGCCAGCAGCCAATACTCTGACAGCTATGGCTACACCTTC. It yields the protein CASSQYSDSYGYTF.

V and J are TRBV3-1 (or the pseudogene TRBV3-2) and TRBJ1-6; TRBD1 is a possible D gene (6 bases). Trimming pared 6 bases from V and 6 bases from J, leaving 15 bases between. CDR1 is LGHDT, CDR2 YNNKEL, per germline (reference sequence). The CDR3 totals 15 residues. This CDR3 reads CASRPPGHSNSPLHF. The DNA of the CDR3 is TGTGCCAGCAGACCTCCGGGACACTCTAATTCACCCCTCCACTTT.

The chain joins TRBV3-1 (or the pseudogene TRBV3-2) to TRBJ1-2; possible D gene TRBD1, 5 bases. The V end lost 2 bases, the J end lost 7 bases, and 14 bases lay between the germline ends. The CDR3 extends over 14 amino acids. Germline values: CDR1 LGHDT, CDR2 YNNKEL (reference sequence). The CDR3 DNA reads TGTGCCAGCAGCCAATCGACGCAGGGCACTGGCTACACCTTC. The encoded protein is CASSQSTQGTGYTF.

The V gene is TRBV7-6, the J gene TRBJ2-7; the match to TRBD1 covers 7 bases. Germline CDR1 is SGHVS and CDR2 is FNYEAQ. The CDR3 consists of 17 residues. The junction had 10 bases not matched to a gene; V was cut back by 2 bases and J by 0 bases. The CDR3 DNA is TGTGCCAGCAGCTTAAAAGGAGAGGGACAGTTCTCCTACGAGCAGTACTTC. Its translation is CASSLKGEGQFSYEQYF.

This clone is a singleton in its sample. The chain carries TRBV4-2 and TRBJ2-5; 8 bases align to TRBD1. In germline, CDR1 is LGHNA, CDR2 YNFKEQ. Trimming took 4 bases from V and 3 from J; bases not matched to a gene: 7. The CDR3 extends over 15 amino acids. CDR3 coding DNA: TGTGCCAGCAGCCGACCGGGACAGGAAGAAGAGACCCAGTACTTC. Its protein is CASSRPGQEEETQYF.

This sequence joins TRBV9 and TRBJ2-2; TRBD1 matches at 9 bases. Trimming at V came to 4 bases and at J to 3 bases, leaving 4 bases not matched to a gene. The CDR3 sequence is 15 residues long. Germline assignment: CDR1 SGDLS and CDR2 YYNGEE. This CDR3 reads CASSPRTGDTGELFF. CDR3 nucleotides: TGTGCCAGCAGCCCCCGGACAGGGGACACCGGGGAGCTGTTTTTT. Together with reference TRBV9 and TRBJ2-2, the CDR3 gives the full variable domain: DSGVTQTPKHLITATGQRVTLRCSPRSGDLSVYWYQQSLDQGLQFLIQYYNGEERAKGNILERFSAQQFPDLHSELNLSSLELGDSALYFCASSPRTGDTGELFFGEGSRLTVL.

This rearrangement joins TRBV5-4 to TRBJ2-7, with D perhaps TRBD2 (5 bases). CDR3 size: 14 residues. The V end lost 8 bases, the J end lost 5 bases, and 20 bases lay between the germline ends. Germline V gene sequence: CDR1 SGHNT, CDR2 YYREEE (reference sequence). The CDR3 DNA is TGTGCCAGTACTTCTTGGGCCGGGGATCACGAGCAGTACTTC. Protein: CASTSWAGDHEQYF.

The V gene is TRBV7-3, the J gene TRBJ2-3; maybe TRBD2 (5 bases). CDR1 is SGHTA and CDR2 is FQGTGA in the germline V gene. Trimming removed 5 bases from V and 3 bases from J, with 12 bases in between. The CDR3 is 14 amino acids. CDR3 sequence (DNA): TGTGCCAGCAGCACTAGACCGGGGACAGATACGCAGTATTTT. This codes for CASSTRPGTDTQYF. Based on the CDR3 plus reference TRBV7-3 and TRBJ2-3, the full variable domain is GAGVSQTPSNKVTEKGKYVELRCDPISGHTALYWYRQSLGQGPEFLIYFQGTGAADDSGLPNDRFFAVRPEGSVSTLKIQRTERGDSAVYLCASSTRPGTDTQYFGPGTRLTVL.

The J gene is TRBJ2-3, the V gene TRBV5-1; no clear D gene. This CDR3 is built from 13 residues. The V gene's germline CDR1 is SGHRS and CDR2 YFSETQ. V was clipped by 3 bases and J by 1 base, with 6 bases between them. CDR3 DNA: TGCGCCAGCAGCTCGCAGGGCACAGATACGCAGTATTTT. It encodes CASSSQGTDTQYF.

The chain couples TRBV5-1 to TRBJ2-7, with 10 bases lining up with TRBD2. CDR1 and CDR2 (germline): SGHRS, YFSETQ. V lost 4 bases, J lost 3 bases, and 13 bases stayed unmatched. The CDR3 sequence is 17 residues long. In DNA, the CDR3 is TGCGCCAGCAGCCCGAACAGTGATTCTAGCGGGAGCTACGAGCAGTACTTC. Translated: CASSPNSDSSGSYEQYF.

This clone showed up just once. V is TRBV21-1 and J is TRBJ2-1; the D segment call TRBD1 is taken from the table without a DNA check. TRBV21-1 is annotated as a pseudogene. The CDR3 runs to 17 residues. The CDR3 region is CASSKGNRQALHNEQFF. The DNA of the CDR3 is TGTGCCAGCAGCAAAGGGAACCGACAAGCCCTTCACAATGAGCAGTTCTTC.

V and J are TRBV4-1 and TRBJ2-5; 10 bases map to TRBD1. Trimming cost V 7 bases and J 2 bases; bases outside gene matches: 4. The CDR3 contains 14 residues. Per the germline V gene, CDR1 is MGHRA and CDR2 is YSYEKL. In nucleotides, the CDR3 is TGCGCCAGCACCGTGGGACAGGGGCAAGAGACCCAGTACTTC. Translated, it gives CASTVGQGQETQYF.

The chain employs TRBV2 and TRBJ1-2; D unclear. This CDR3 spans 15 amino acids. The V and J ends lost 3 bases and 2 bases respectively, with 13 bases between them. Germline assignment: CDR1 SNHLY and CDR2 FYNNEI. CDR3 sequence: CASSDVLGANYGYTF. The CDR3 coding sequence is TGTGCCAGCAGTGATGTTTTAGGAGCGAACTATGGCTACACCTTC.

The chain recombines TRBV12-5 with TRBJ2-7, with 8 bases fitting TRBD1. The CDR3 is 16 amino acids. The V gene's germline CDR1 is LGHNT and CDR2 FRNRAP. The trim removed 7 bases at V and 3 bases at J, leaving 14 bases unmatched. In nucleotides, the CDR3 is TGTGCTAGTGCAGACCTCGCCCAGGGGGCCGTCTACGAGCAGTACTTC. Amino acid sequence: CASADLAQGAVYEQYF. The whole variable domain, remainder taken from reference TRBV12-5 and TRBJ2-7, is DARVTQTPRHKVTEMGQEVTMRCQPILGHNTVFWYRQTMMQGLELLAYFRNRAPLDDSGMPKDRFSAEMPDATLATLKIQPSEPRDSAVYFCASADLAQGAVYEQYFGPGTRLTVT.

In this sample, this clone turned up once. V and J are TRBV4-1 and TRBJ1-2; 9 bases match TRBD1. The J segment lost 2 bases and the V segment lost 1 base, leaving 5 bases of the junction unmatched. Germline V gene sequence: CDR1 MGHRA, CDR2 YSYEKL. There are 16 residues in the CDR3. CDR3 sequence reads: CASSQGPGQGNYGYTF. DNA for the CDR3: TGCGCCAGCAGCCAAGGCCCGGGACAGGGAAACTATGGCTACACCTTC.

The chain is built from TRBV6-5 and TRBJ1-1; D call uncertain. CDR3 length: 11 amino acids. The germline V gene encodes CDR1 MNHEY and CDR2 SVGAGI. Trimming cost V 0 bases and J 11 bases, with 7 bases left between them. CDR3 sequence (DNA): TGTGCCAGCAGTTACTCCTCCGGGGCTTTCTTT. This encodes CASSYSSGAFF.

The J gene is TRBJ1-6, the V gene TRBV5-4, with 7 bases fitting TRBD1. CDR3 length: 15 amino acids. V trimming: 4 bases; J trimming: 7 bases; junction bases outside the gene matches: 8. Germline CDR1 is SGHNT and CDR2 is YYREEE (reference sequence). DNA of the CDR3: TGTGCCAGCAGCCTCGGGACAGTCAGGAATTCACCCCTCCACTTT. It yields the protein CASSLGTVRNSPLHF.

The chain joins TRBV7-5 to TRBJ2-1; TRBD2 reflects the table's D call only, with no check against the DNA. TRBV7-5 is listed as a pseudogene. The CDR3 has 14 amino acids. CDR3 in amino acids: CVRPGKSSYNEQFF. The CDR3 DNA sequence: TGTGTCAGACCGGGGAAGAGCTCCTACAATGAGCAGTTCTTC.

The V call is TRBV19, the J call TRBJ2-1, with 8 bases aligning to TRBD2. This CDR3 comprises 16 residues. CDR1 and CDR2 (germline): LNHDA, SQIVND (reference sequence). Losses at the gene ends were 3 bases for V and 4 bases for J; bases not matched to a gene: 8. In DNA form, the CDR3 reads TGTGCCAGTAGTATGATAGCGGGGCTATCTTACAATGAGCAGTTCTTC. This encodes CASSMIAGLSYNEQFF.

This chain connects TRBV7-7 to TRBJ2-3, with D possibly being TRBD1 (7 bases). Between the trimmed V and J ends, which lost 4 bases and 4 bases, there was a span of 12 bases. Germline values: CDR1 SSHAT, CDR2 FNYEAQ (reference sequence). There are 14 residues in the CDR3. This CDR3 is CASSSDRDSDTQYF. CDR3 bases: TGTGCCAGCAGCTCAGACAGGGACTCAGATACGCAGTATTTT.